The present entry profiles one T cell receptor beta chain with its context. CDR3 length: 11 amino acids. The V gene's germline CDR1 is SQVTM and CDR2 ANQGSEA. The record originates from a study of cytomegalovirus exposure and HLA in healthy donors. Study information: An early release of data contained 75 million to 100 million unique TCRs, which came from HLA-typed donors.

Amplification used 60 Vbeta primers and 13 Jbeta primers. Some clones are missing from TCRdb's copy, which holds only in-frame ones; the method was immunoSEQ multiplex PCR. The table lists fewer than 95,000 clones, 85% of them singletons. This clonotype was obtained from a man aged 35 to 55 in good health and CMV-seropositive. The specimen sequenced was PBMCs. The chain combines TRBV29-1 with TRBJ2-3, with D perhaps matching TRBD2 (6 bases). CDR3 DNA: TGCAGTGGGGGGAGCACAGATACGCAGTATTTT. Amino acids: CSGGSTDTQYF.